This T cell receptor (beta chain) was sequenced during a study of blood T cells in healthy people across ages. Through a sample-barcoded 5' primer and a J-beta primer mix, a second PCR was run for about 6 to 11 cycles. TCRdb used MiXCR to reprocess the 5' RACE reads, holding one entry per CDR3 protein. Here the sample spans 950,000 to 1,200,000 distinct CDR3 sequences, around two fifths being singletons. Trimming cost V 5 bases and J 3 bases; bases outside gene matches: 4. Germline-derived CDR1 and CDR2 are LGHDT and YNNKEL (reference sequence). This CDR3 has 15 amino acids. The rearrangement links TRBV3-1 to TRBJ2-2; 9 bases map to TRBD1. Sample: blood. The sequence derives from a man between 18 and 29 years old in good health. The DNA for the CDR3 is TGTGCCAGCAGCGCCGGACAGGGGTACACCGGGGAGCTGTTTTTT. Its translation is CASSAGQGYTGELFF.